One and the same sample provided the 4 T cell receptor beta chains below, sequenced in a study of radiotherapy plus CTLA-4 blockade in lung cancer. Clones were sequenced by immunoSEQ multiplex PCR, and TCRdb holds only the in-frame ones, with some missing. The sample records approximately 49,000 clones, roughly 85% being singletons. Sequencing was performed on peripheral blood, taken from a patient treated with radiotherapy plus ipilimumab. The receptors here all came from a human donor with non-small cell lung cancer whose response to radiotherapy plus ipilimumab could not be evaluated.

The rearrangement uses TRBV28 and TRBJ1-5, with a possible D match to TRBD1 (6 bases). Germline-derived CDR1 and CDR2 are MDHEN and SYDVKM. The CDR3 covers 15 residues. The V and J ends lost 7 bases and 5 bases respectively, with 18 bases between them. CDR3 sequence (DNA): TGTGCCAGCACCCAAAACCGGGACAAATATCAGCCCCAGCATTTT. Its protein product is CASTQNRDKYQPQHF.

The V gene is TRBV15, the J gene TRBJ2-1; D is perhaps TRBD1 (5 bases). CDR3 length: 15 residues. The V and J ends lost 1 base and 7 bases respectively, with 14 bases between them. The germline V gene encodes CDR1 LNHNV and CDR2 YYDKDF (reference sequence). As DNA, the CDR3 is TGTGCCACCAGCAGAGGAAGGGGAATAGGGAATGAGCAGTTCTTC. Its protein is CATSRGRGIGNEQFF.

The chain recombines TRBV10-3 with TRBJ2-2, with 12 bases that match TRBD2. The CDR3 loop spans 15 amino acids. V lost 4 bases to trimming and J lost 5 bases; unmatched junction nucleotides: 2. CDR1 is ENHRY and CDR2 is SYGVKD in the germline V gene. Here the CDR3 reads CAISGTSGETGELFF. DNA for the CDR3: TGTGCCATCAGTGGGACTAGCGGGGAGACCGGGGAGCTGTTTTTT.

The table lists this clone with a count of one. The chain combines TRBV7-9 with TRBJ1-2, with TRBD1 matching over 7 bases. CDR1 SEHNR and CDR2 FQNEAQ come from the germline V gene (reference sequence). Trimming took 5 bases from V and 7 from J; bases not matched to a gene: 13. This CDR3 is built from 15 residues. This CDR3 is CASSHTTGQASGYTF. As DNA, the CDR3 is TGTGCCAGCAGCCATACCACCGGACAGGCATCTGGCTACACCTTC.